A selection of T cell receptor beta chains follows, all from one sample in a study of blood T cells in healthy people across ages. TCRdb re-called the 5' RACE reads with MiXCR, one entry per CDR3 protein. Of 1,500,000 or so distinct CDR3 sequences in the sample, roughly 43% were seen once. Material for sequencing was blood. These receptors originate from a woman in her late teens or twenties in good health. The conserved cysteine and the conserved F or W are not part of the CDR3 here. Each record gives: D gene, V gene, J gene, CDR3 protein. D genes are given only for firm matches.

>.|TRBV20-1|TRBJ1-4
SAREGLSLSEKLF
>.|TRBV12-3/TRBV12-4|TRBJ2-1
ASSFFGGKLSNEQF
>.|TRBV3-1|TRBJ2-7
ASSQFRLTYEQY
>TRBD1|TRBV20-1|TRBJ1-1
SARDGTGGNTEAF
>.|TRBV20-1|TRBJ2-3
SAVKGISVKDTQY
>TRBD1|TRBV4-3|TRBJ1-1
ASSQEKTGWLNTEAF
>.|TRBV6-5|TRBJ2-7
ASSGSLRGEQY
>.|TRBV9|TRBJ2-2
ASSVDGAGELF
>TRBD2|TRBV7-8|TRBJ2-1
ASSWTRNNEQF
>.|TRBV24-1|.
ATSAADGSSYNEQY
>.|TRBV27|TRBJ2-7
ASGRGPSYEQY
>.|TRBV11-2|TRBJ2-7
ASSLESGAYEQY
>TRBD1|TRBV5-1|TRBJ1-4
ASSPARQGEKLF
>.|TRBV6-5|TRBJ2-4
ASSYSRGSKNIQY
>.|TRBV29-1|TRBJ2-3
SVGGKITDTQY
>TRBD1|TRBV4-3|TRBJ1-6
ASSHTTGGNSPLH
>.|TRBV7-7|TRBJ2-3
ASSSALGTDTQY
>.|TRBV20-1|TRBJ1-6
SASVDRFYNSPLH
>.|TRBV4-1|TRBJ1-4
ASSQDPRVRTNEKLF
>TRBD2|TRBV12-3/TRBV12-4|TRBJ2-7
ASSSKTSGIFPYEQY
>.|TRBV3-1|TRBJ1-4
ASSQVGLAKLF
>TRBD1|TRBV14|TRBJ1-2
ASSQIRTGEDYGYT
>.|TRBV20-1|TRBJ1-2
SARDHLAPSGYT
>TRBD1|TRBV30|TRBJ2-7
AWSIRDRGNEQY
>.|TRBV4-3|TRBJ1-2
ASSQERHTLPPGYT
>.|TRBV6-2/TRBV6-3|TRBJ1-1
ASRSPNTEAF
>.|TRBV7-9|TRBJ1-2
ASSPGVLGGYT
>.|TRBV7-9|TRBJ2-2
ASRGTPGELF
>TRBD2|TRBV28|TRBJ2-3
ASSFTSGAYTDTQY
>.|TRBV19|.
ASIPRDTSSYEQY
>TRBD2|TRBV28|TRBJ2-7
ASSHSTSGHEQY
>.|TRBV29-1|.
SVRRLVGLGEQY
>.|TRBV7-9|TRBJ2-3
ASRTGARTDTQY
>TRBD1|TRBV9|TRBJ2-7
ASGFRDRGLREQY
>TRBD1|TRBV6-5|TRBJ1-1
ASTYRGTTEAF
>.|TRBV12-3/TRBV12-4|TRBJ2-1
ASSLGRAANNEQF
>TRBD1|TRBV7-2|TRBJ1-2
ASSFGTGVNYGYT
>.|TRBV4-3|TRBJ2-5
ASSQGYGGTQMETQY
>.|TRBV29-1|TRBJ2-7
SGWTDSYEQY
>.|TRBV6-5|TRBJ2-7
ASSGVAGLIYEQY
>.|TRBV12-3/TRBV12-4|TRBJ2-2
ASSVGQGSGELF
>TRBD1|TRBV29-1|TRBJ1-2
SVSGQVCGYT
>TRBD2|TRBV12-3/TRBV12-4|TRBJ2-1
ASSFGLAETKETQF
>TRBD1|TRBV20-1|TRBJ2-4
SATSGGAQY
>.|TRBV9|TRBJ1-4
ASSAGQPATNEKLF
>.|TRBV25-1|TRBJ2-3
ASSEFPHTFTDTQY